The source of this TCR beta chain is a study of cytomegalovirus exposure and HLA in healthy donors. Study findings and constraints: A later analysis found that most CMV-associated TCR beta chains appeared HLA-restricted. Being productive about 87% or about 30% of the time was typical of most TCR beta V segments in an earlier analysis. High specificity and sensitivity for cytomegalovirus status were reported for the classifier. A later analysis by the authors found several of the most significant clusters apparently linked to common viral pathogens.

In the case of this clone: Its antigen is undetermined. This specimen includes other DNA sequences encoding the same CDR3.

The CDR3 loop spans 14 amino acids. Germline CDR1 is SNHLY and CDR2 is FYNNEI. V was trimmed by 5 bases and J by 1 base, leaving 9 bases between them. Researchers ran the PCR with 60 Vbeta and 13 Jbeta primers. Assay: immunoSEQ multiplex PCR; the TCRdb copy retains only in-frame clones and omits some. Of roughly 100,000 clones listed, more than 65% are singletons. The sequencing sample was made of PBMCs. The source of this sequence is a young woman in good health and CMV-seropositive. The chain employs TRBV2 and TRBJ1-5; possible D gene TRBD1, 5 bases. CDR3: CASSYQGSNQPQHF. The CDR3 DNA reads TGTGCCAGCAGTTACCAGGGCAGCAATCAGCCCCAGCATTTT.